The clone carrying this T cell receptor (beta chain) has at least ten counts. The antigen remains undetermined. The record originates from a study of T cells after posttransplantation cyclophosphamide. This CDR3 contains 15 residues. The V end lost 5 bases, the J end lost 9 bases, and 17 bases lay between the germline ends. Germline loops: CDR1 SGHTA, CDR2 FQGNSA. Generated by immunoSEQ multiplex PCR, the TCRdb table keeps only in-frame clones and is missing some. Listed for the sample are roughly 24,000 clones, none seen a single time. Findings of the study overall: Recipient CMV seropositivity and CMV reactivation strongly tracked TRB clonality.

The clonotype originates from a woman aged 60-75 years in good health, CMV-negative, and a related stem cell transplant donor. Material: PBMCs. The J gene is TRBJ1-6, the V gene TRBV7-2; D might be TRBD1 (6 bases). The DNA for the CDR3 is TGTGCCAGCAGCCCCACGACAGGAAACATTTCACCCCTCCACTTT. Translation: CASSPTTGNISPLHF.